These 26 T cell receptor beta chains were all obtained from the same sample, sequenced in a study of T cell repertoires in cytomegalovirus infection. TCRdb itself ran the reads through MiXCR, one entry per CDR3 protein. This table holds about half a million distinct CDR3 sequences, roughly a third found once. Antigens for these TCRs are unknown. The specimen comprised cultured PBMCs, sampled from culture after CMV antigen stimulation. These receptors were collected from a human donor in good health (CMV status not recorded). Some clones in this sample may be carry-over from other donors' samples.

V is TRBV4-1 and J is TRBJ1-6; D ambiguous. The CDR3 sequence is 16 residues long. The V gene lost 0 bases and the J gene lost 4 bases, with 10 bases spanning the gap. Germline V gene sequence: CDR1 MGHRA, CDR2 YSYEKL. CDR3 sequence reads: CASSQDPVGYNSPLHF. CDR3 nucleotide sequence: TGCGCCAGCAGCCAAGATCCTGTCGGATATAATTCACCCCTCCACTTT.

J is TRBJ2-7 and V is TRBV6-6; either TRBD1 or TRBD2 may supply D (5 bases each). V lost 8 bases and J 2 bases, leaving 16 bases between the germline ends. The germline gives CDR1 MNHNY, CDR2 SVGAGI (reference sequence). The CDR3 sequence is 14 residues long. CDR3 sequence: CASDQWGLTYEQYV. CDR3 bases: TGTGCCAGCGACCAGTGGGGGTTAACCTACGAGCAGTACGTC.

The chain carries TRBV7-2 and TRBJ2-1, with 11 bases that match TRBD2. The end of the DNA fits TRBJ2-7 better, so the J call may be wrong. Germline V CDR1 and CDR2: SGHTA, FQGNSA. The CDR3 sequence is 15 residues long. DNA for the CDR3: TGTGCCAGCAGCCGTGATAGCGGGAGGGCTGGTGAGCAGTACTTC. Translating gives CASSRDSGRAGEQYF.

This clonotype was counted a few times. V gene TRBV6-2 or TRBV6-3 combines with J gene TRBJ2-3; D is unresolved. The V and J ends lost 2 bases and 4 bases respectively, with 16 bases between them. The germline gives CDR1 MNHEY, CDR2 SVGEGT. The CDR3 length is 16 residues. CDR3 nucleotides: TGTGCCAGCAGTTACGAGGTAGTACCCAGCGCAGATACGCAGTATTTT. The encoded protein is CASSYEVVPSADTQYF.

This chain links TRBV20-1 with TRBJ2-1; D is possibly TRBD2 (5 bases). The CDR3 contains 15 residues. Germline values: CDR1 DFQATT, CDR2 SNEGSKA (reference sequence). Deletions cut 0 bases from V and 4 bases from J, with 13 bases between. The CDR3 loop is CSAREERSRYNEQFF. The CDR3 DNA sequence: TGCAGTGCTAGAGAGGAGCGGAGTAGGTACAATGAGCAGTTCTTC.

This chain links TRBV7-6 with TRBJ2-3; 7 nucleotides match TRBD2. CDR1 is SGHVS, CDR2 FNYEAQ, per germline. Trimming took 3 bases from V and 0 from J; bases not matched to a gene: 9. The CDR3 length is 17 residues. The CDR3 here is CASSLGNGGRSTDTQYF. The DNA of the CDR3 is TGTGCCAGCAGCTTGGGTAACGGCGGGAGAAGCACAGATACGCAGTATTTT.

Only a few counts were recorded for this clonotype. This sequence joins TRBV7-2 and TRBJ2-1; 8 bases match TRBD2. V shed 0 bases and J 6 bases; nucleotides not matched to a gene: 4. The CDR3 extends over 15 amino acids. The germline CDR1 and CDR2 sequences are SGHTA and FQGNSA. The CDR3 loop is CASSLAGRAINEQFF. CDR3 DNA: TGTGCCAGCAGCTTAGCCGGGAGGGCCATCAATGAGCAGTTCTTC.

There are a few counts of this clonotype. CDR3 sequence: CASSLGQKGNGYTF. In DNA form, the CDR3 reads TGTGCCAGCAGTCTCGGACAGAAGGGGAATGGCTACACCTTC. The J gene is TRBJ1-2, the V gene TRBV12-3 or TRBV12-4, with D possibly matching TRBD1 (6 bases). The CDR3 sequence is 14 residues long. Trimming took off 5 bases at V and 6 bases at J, with 16 bases between the two ends.

This clonotype was seen a few times. The chain is built from TRBV7-9 and TRBJ2-3; D might be TRBD1 or TRBD2, each matching 5 bases. The length of the CDR3 is 17 residues. V was trimmed by 3 bases and J by 0 bases, leaving 16 bases between them. From germline, CDR1 is SEHNR and CDR2 FQNEAQ (reference sequence). The CDR3 sequence is CASSFVWDVTSTDTQYF. DNA for the CDR3: TGTGCCAGCAGCTTCGTGTGGGACGTCACTAGCACAGATACGCAGTATTTT.

This clonotype was counted only a few times. V is TRBV5-5 and J is TRBJ2-2; 7 positions agree with TRBD1. The CDR3 consists of 15 residues. CDR1 is SGHKS and CDR2 is YYEKEE in the germline V gene (reference sequence). Unmatched junction bases numbered 3, after V lost 3 bases and J lost 1 base. CDR3 DNA sequence: TGTGCCAGCAGCTCGGGACAGCTGAACACCGGGGAGCTGTTTTTT. This gives the protein CASSSGQLNTGELFF.

V usage is TRBV28 and J usage is TRBJ2-4, with TRBD1 as a possible D gene (6 bases). The CDR3 is 16 amino acids. Looked up from germline, CDR1 is MDHEN and CDR2 is SYDVKM. Trimming removed 5 bases at V and 0 bases at J, with 14 bases between. CDR3 protein: CASSPDQGLAKNIQYF. As DNA, the CDR3 is TGTGCCAGCAGTCCCGATCAGGGGCTAGCCAAAAACATTCAGTACTTC. Combining the CDR3 with reference TRBV28 and TRBJ2-4 gives the whole variable domain DVKVTQSSRYLVKRTGEKVFLECVQDMDHENMFWYRQDPGLGLRLIYFSYDVKMKEKGDIPEGYSVSREKKERFSLILESASTNQTSMYLCASSPDQGLAKNIQYFGAGTRLSVL.

The chain has TRBV7-2 and TRBJ2-3, with D hard to call. V dropped 1 base and J dropped 1 base, with 6 bases sitting between them. Germline CDR1 and CDR2: SGHTA and FQGNSA. This CDR3 spans 14 amino acids. In DNA form, the CDR3 reads TGTGCCAGCAGCTTAGTTGTCCGCACAGATACGCAGTATTTT. This codes for CASSLVVRTDTQYF.

This clonotype was detected only a few times. This rearrangement joins TRBV20-1 to TRBJ1-5, with TRBD1 identical over 7 bases. Germline V gene lookup returns CDR1 DFQATT and CDR2 SNEGSKA (reference sequence). The V and J ends lost 6 bases and 2 bases, in that order; junction bases with no gene match: 4. CDR3 size: 13 residues. The CDR3 is CSAPGQGNQPQHF. CDR3 coding DNA: TGCAGTGCGCCCGGACAGGGCAATCAGCCCCAGCATTTT.

This clonotype was detected only a few times. The chain joins TRBV9 to TRBJ1-1; D possibly corresponds to TRBD1 (5 bases). Germline loops: CDR1 SGDLS, CDR2 YYNGEE. The CDR3 has 15 amino acids. The V end was cut by 0 bases, the J end by 6 bases, with 15 bases between. The chain's CDR3 is CASSVGGWAAAEAFF. CDR3 sequence (DNA): TGTGCCAGCAGCGTAGGGGGGTGGGCGGCCGCTGAAGCTTTCTTT.

This chain connects TRBV7-2 to TRBJ2-3; TRBD2 is a possible D gene (6 bases). Germline V lookup: CDR1 SGHTA, CDR2 FQGNSA. V was trimmed by 2 bases and J by 2 bases, leaving 11 bases between them. There are 15 residues in the CDR3. The CDR3, as DNA: TGTGCCAGCAGCTTATTTGCGGGGTTCACAGATACGCAGTATTTT. Encoded protein: CASSLFAGFTDTQYF. The full variable domain, its missing parts supplied by reference TRBV7-2 and TRBJ2-3, is GAGVSQSPSNKVTEKGKDVELRCDPISGHTALYWYRQSLGQGLEFLIYFQGNSAPDKSGLPSDRFSAERTGGSVSTLTIQRTQQEDSAVYLCASSLFAGFTDTQYFGPGTRLTVL.

The V and J genes are TRBV19 and TRBJ2-3; the D call may be TRBD1 or TRBD2 (5 bases each). The CDR3 covers 15 residues. Germline V gene lookup returns CDR1 LNHDA and CDR2 SQIVND (reference sequence). Trimming removed 7 bases at V and 2 bases at J, with 16 bases between. This CDR3 is CASTGDGGPTDTQYF. CDR3 bases: TGTGCCAGTACTGGGGACGGCGGCCCCACAGATACGCAGTATTTT.

This clonotype has a handful of counts. The chain is built from TRBV4-1 and TRBJ1-5; D might be TRBD1 (5 bases). In germline, CDR1 is MGHRA, CDR2 YSYEKL. This CDR3 spans 16 amino acids. Trimming shortened V by 0 bases and J by 4 bases, and 13 bases separated the two germline ends. CDR3 sequence reads: CASSQDSGGSNQPQHF. CDR3 bases: TGCGCCAGCAGCCAAGATAGCGGGGGGTCGAATCAGCCCCAGCATTTT.

The rearrangement joins TRBV29-1 to TRBJ2-7; 13 nucleotides match TRBD2. CDR3 length: 15 amino acids. Per the germline V gene, CDR1 is SQVTM and CDR2 is ANQGSEA. The V gene end was trimmed by 4 bases and the J gene end by 1 base; junction bases not matched to a gene: 4. The CDR3 reads CSVATSGRISYEQYF. The CDR3 bases are TGCAGCGTTGCGACTAGCGGGAGGATTTCCTACGAGCAGTACTTC.

V usage is TRBV9 and J usage is TRBJ2-5; 7 bases are a match to TRBD2. The germline V gene has CDR1 SGDLS and CDR2 YYNGEE. V lost 3 bases, J lost 0 bases, and 5 bases stayed unmatched. The CDR3 spans 15 residues. CDR3 residues: CASSDTSEYQETQYF. The CDR3 DNA follows: TGTGCCAGCAGCGATACTAGCGAGTACCAAGAGACCCAGTACTTC.

This chain connects TRBV6-5 to TRBJ2-2; 7 bases fit TRBD2. Germline CDR1 and CDR2: MNHEY and SVGAGI. V lost 2 bases to trimming and J lost 4 bases; unmatched junction nucleotides: 4. The CDR3 is 15 amino acids. CDR3 amino acids: CASSYDAGVTGELFF. The CDR3, as DNA: TGTGCCAGCAGTTACGACGCGGGAGTCACCGGGGAGCTGTTTTTT.

This clonotype has just a few counts. V and J are TRBV7-9 and TRBJ1-1, with 12 nucleotides matching TRBD1. The CDR3 has 17 residues. Germline V CDR1 and CDR2: SEHNR, FQNEAQ (reference sequence). Trimming took 5 bases from V and 1 from J; bases not matched to a gene: 8. CDR3: CASSPPGQGARNTEAFF. The CDR3 DNA is TGTGCCAGCAGCCCCCCGGGACAGGGGGCCAGGAACACTGAAGCTTTCTTT.

This clonotype has more than one count but fewer than ten. The V call is TRBV10-2, the J call TRBJ2-7; TRBD2 agrees at 9 bases. This CDR3 comprises 14 residues. Trimming removed 7 bases from V and 1 base from J; junction bases left unmatched: 5. In germline, CDR1 is WSHSY, CDR2 SAAADI. This chain's CDR3 is CASTVAGASYEQYF. In DNA, the CDR3 is TGCGCCAGCACCGTAGCGGGAGCGTCCTACGAGCAGTACTTC.

V gene TRBV7-2 combines with J gene TRBJ2-5, with 8 bases identical to TRBD2. Germline lookup yields CDR1 SGHTA and CDR2 FQGNSA. This CDR3 contains 16 residues. With V trimmed by 4 bases and J by 5 bases, 12 bases remained unmatched. The DNA of the CDR3 is TGTGCCAGCAGCTCGGGACTAGTGGGAGGTCGGGAGACCCAGTACTTC. As protein: CASSSGLVGGRETQYF.

The rearrangement links TRBV5-4 to TRBJ2-5; D gene ambiguous. The CDR3 loop spans 15 amino acids. CDR1 and CDR2 from the germline V gene are SGHNT and YYREEE (reference sequence). V lost 0 bases and J lost 3, with 12 bases in between. The CDR3 here is CASSLVRGREETQYF. CDR3 DNA: TGTGCCAGCAGCTTGGTCCGCGGCAGAGAAGAGACCCAGTACTTC. Together with reference TRBV5-4 and TRBJ2-5, the CDR3 gives the full variable domain: ETGVTQSPTHLIKTRGQQVTLRCSSQSGHNTVSWYQQALGQGPQFIFQYYREEENGRGNFPPRFSGLQFPNYSSELNVNALELDDSALYLCASSLVRGREETQYFGPGTRLLVL.

In its sample, this clonotype was seen many times. The chain couples TRBV7-2 to TRBJ1-5, with D hard to call. Per germline, CDR1 SGHTA and CDR2 FQGNSA. Deletions cut 1 base from V and 7 bases from J, with 8 bases between. This CDR3 has 13 amino acids. The CDR3 here is CASSLDKLQPQHF. The CDR3 region has the DNA TGTGCCAGCAGCTTAGATAAATTGCAGCCCCAGCATTTT.

J is TRBJ1-1 and V is TRBV4-1; maybe TRBD1 (5 bases). The germline gives CDR1 MGHRA, CDR2 YSYEKL. This CDR3 region has 15 residues. The V end was cut by 0 bases, the J end by 3 bases, with 11 bases between. In DNA, the CDR3 is TGCGCCAGCAGCCAAGATCTCGTAGGGGACACTGAAGCTTTCTTT. Amino acid sequence: CASSQDLVGDTEAFF.